The T cell receptor (beta chain) under discussion was sequenced for a study of human T cells and chemical hapten exposure (dated by TCRdb to about 2021). Looking at the study overall: For sensitization, 2% DPC in acetone was applied to an approximately 2 cm by approximately 2 cm area of upper inner arm skin. This study followed changes in the peripheral blood TCR repertoire in vivo during primary and secondary sensitization of alopecia patients to the hapten diphenylcyclopropenone (DPC). About 30 alopecia patients provided blood for TCR sequencing at one to four time points (pre-sensitization, 2, 6 and 24 weeks). Blood samples were taken from patients before sensitization (week 0) and then at 2, 6 and about 24 weeks after DPC sensitization. Most of the patients in the cohort were female, and the cohort covered alopecia areata with under or over 50% scalp involvement, alopecia totalis and alopecia universalis. Patients additionally received weekly therapeutic DPC doses to the scalp throughout the approximately 25-week study period. Patch tests used Finn chambers with 0.01% DPC on the upper back, scored after 6 days by International Contact Dermatitis Research Group standards. Libraries were combined into a pool for sequencing, and differences in TCR yield between samples came mainly from small differences in library volumes within the pool.

The full study reports these points: All patients had alopecia, a presumed autoimmune disease, so their immune response might differ from that of healthy individuals. Compared with pre-sensitization or healthy control sets, expanded TCRs formed significantly more large CDR3 similarity clusters, which is consistent with antigen-driven responses. The number of TCRs above 1 in 1000 frequency did not change with DPC sensitization; there was no evidence of global repertoire structure alterations. Patch test score correlated positively with the number of PT1 expanded TCRs, reaching significance at thresholds 8, 16 and 32 but not at 4. After repeated subsampling, changes were observed in the strength of the expansion versus patch-test correlation and in the threshold at which the correlation became significant.

Comment on this clonotype: There is no known antigen for this receptor. Base qualities are not at hand, and no much larger clone is one base apart.

To prepare the library, RACE was applied. These reads were obtained on a NextSeq 500. During library preparation, unique molecular identifiers were attached to individual cDNA molecules so that TCRs could be counted in a quantitative, reproducible way. Each blood RNA sample was used to sequence both TCR alpha and TCR beta chains. Turning to the authors' computational methods: A median of roughly 98,000 TCRs per sample was observed, with a range of 23,224 to 690,600. The Decombinator software suite was used to annotate the V, J and CDR3 of the TCR reads. For the PS versus PT1 abundance plots, all samples were subsampled to the same number of TCRs (28,000). Expanded TCRs were defined as absent before sensitization and observed at least eight times at the 2-week time point. The raw public reads went through TCRdb reprocessing: fastp at Q25, MiXCR clone calling, in-frame beta chains kept. Rows with a matching CDR3 protein are joined into one entry that keeps the most common DNA and genes. TCRdb, not the authors, supplied the V and J calls. For this sample the table gives around 380,000 distinct CDR3 sequences, of which 4.8% were detected only once. The top ten clones comprise 2% to 2.5% of the sample.

Based on the germline V gene, the CDR1 and CDR2 sequences are LGHNA and YNFKEQ. Trimming takes 3 bases from V and 6 bases from J, and the germline ends sit 17 bases apart. Including cysteine and phenylalanine, the CDR3 has 16 amino acids. The retained sequence is limited to the CDR3, 48 bases, with the frame set at the first base. The time point tag for this specimen amounts to: patch test 1, 2 weeks after DPC sensitization. Per the publication, the treatment or condition label means: therapeutic diphenylcyclopropenone sensitization with weekly scalp DPC. At every patch-test visit, the blood draw took place before the patch test was put on. Patients were eligible if aged 18 to 70, diagnosed with alopecia and judged suitable for DPC therapy, and pregnant patients were excluded. Total RNA was extracted from unfractionated whole blood that had been collected in Tempus Blood RNA tubes.

The sequence came from a woman aged 50 to 65 with alopecia areata. Some clones in this sample may be carry-over from other donors' samples. The starting material was whole blood, obtained in connection with sensitization to the hapten diphenylcyclopropenone (DPC). This chain joins TRBV4-2 to TRBJ1-4; the D gene lacks a confident call. Here is the DNA: TGTGCCAGCAGCCACACAGAACAGAGCCTAGATGAAAAACTGTTTTTT. Translated, it gives CASSHTEQSLDEKLFF.